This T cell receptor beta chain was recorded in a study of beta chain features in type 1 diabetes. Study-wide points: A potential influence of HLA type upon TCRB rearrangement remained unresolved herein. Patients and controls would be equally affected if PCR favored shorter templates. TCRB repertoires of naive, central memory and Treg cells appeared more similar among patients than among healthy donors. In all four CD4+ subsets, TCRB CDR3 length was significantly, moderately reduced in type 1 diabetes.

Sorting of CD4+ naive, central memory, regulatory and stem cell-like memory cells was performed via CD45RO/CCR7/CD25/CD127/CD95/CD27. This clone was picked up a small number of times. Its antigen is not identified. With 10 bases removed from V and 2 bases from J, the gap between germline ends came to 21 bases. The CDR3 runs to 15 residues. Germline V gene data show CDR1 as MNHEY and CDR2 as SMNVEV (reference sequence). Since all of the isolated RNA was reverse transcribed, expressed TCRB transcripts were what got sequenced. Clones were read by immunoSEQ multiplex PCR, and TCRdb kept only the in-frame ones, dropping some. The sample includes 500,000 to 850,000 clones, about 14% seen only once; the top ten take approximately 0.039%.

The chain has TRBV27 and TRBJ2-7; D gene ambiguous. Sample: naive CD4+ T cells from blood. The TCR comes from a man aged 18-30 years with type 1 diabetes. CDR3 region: CATSSTLRRAYEQYF. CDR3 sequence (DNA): TGTGCCACCTCTTCGACTTTACGGCGCGCCTACGAGCAGTACTTC.